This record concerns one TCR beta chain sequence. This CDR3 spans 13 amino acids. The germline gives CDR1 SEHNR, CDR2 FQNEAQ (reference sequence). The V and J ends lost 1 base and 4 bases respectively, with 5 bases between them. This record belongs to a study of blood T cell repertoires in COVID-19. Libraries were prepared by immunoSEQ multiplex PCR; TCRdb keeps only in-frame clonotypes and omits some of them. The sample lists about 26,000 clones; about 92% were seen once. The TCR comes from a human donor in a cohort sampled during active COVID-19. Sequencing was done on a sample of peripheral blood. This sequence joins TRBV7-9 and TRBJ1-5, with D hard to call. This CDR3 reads CASSLEANQPQHF. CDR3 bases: TGTGCCAGCAGCTTAGAAGCAAATCAGCCCCAGCATTTT.